These T cell receptor beta chains were read from a single sample in a study of shared clonotypes between healthy human individuals. Produced via immunoSEQ multiplex PCR; TCRdb's table is partial and in-frame only. The table includes approximately 2.4 million clones, 95% detected once. Sequencing input: naive CD4+ T cells sorted from blood. All receptors derive from a man aged 18 to 35 in good health. Both conserved end residues are part of each CDR3. D genes are given only for firm matches. For some rows the clone size is stated as once, few or many, or as a class when expanded; others skip it.

D: TRBD1; V: TRBV4-2; J: TRBJ2-7; size: NA; DNA: TGTGCCAGCAGCCCAGGGACAGGGAAGGAACACGAGCAGTACTTC; CDR3: CASSPGTGKEHEQYF
D: NA; V: TRBV21-1; J: TRBJ1-1; size: NA; DNA: TGTGCCAGCAGCAATCCACCTTCGACAGGCGGTTGGGTAGCTTTCTTT; CDR3: CASSNPPSTGGWVAFF
D: NA; V: TRBV7-9; J: TRBJ1-5; size: NA; DNA: TGTGCCAGCAGCTTGCAACTCGATCAGCCCCAGCATTTT; CDR3: CASSLQLDQPQHF
D: TRBD1; V: TRBV12-5; J: TRBJ1-2; size: NA; DNA: TGTGCTAGTGGTTTGGGACAGGGCACAGGGGATGGCTACACCTTC; CDR3: CASGLGQGTGDGYTF
D: TRBD1; V: TRBV10-3; J: TRBJ1-1; size: NA; DNA: TGTGCCATCAGTGAGACCCAGGGGGCGCCCACTGAAGCTTTCTTT; CDR3: CAISETQGAPTEAFF
D: NA; V: TRBV28; J: TRBJ1-1; size: NA; DNA: TGTGCCAGTCAGGAGAACACTGAAGCTTTCTTT; CDR3: CASQENTEAFF
D: TRBD1; V: TRBV5-5; J: TRBJ1-1; size: few; DNA: TGTGCCAGCAGCTCTCTGAGTGTTGGACAGGAGGGAGCTTTCTTT; CDR3: CASSSLSVGQEGAFF
D: TRBD2; V: TRBV7-2; J: TRBJ2-7; size: NA; DNA: TGTGCCAGCAGCTTAACTTGGCGGGGGGCCTCCTCCTACGAGCAGTACTTC; CDR3: CASSLTWRGASSYEQYF
D: TRBD1; V: TRBV27; J: TRBJ2-7; size: once; DNA: TGTGCCAGCAGGAAACCGGGACAGGGGGCGGGCGAGCAGTACTTC; CDR3: CASRKPGQGAGEQYF
D: NA; V: TRBV5-1; J: TRBJ2-7; size: NA; DNA: TGCGCCAGCAGCTCAACCCACACGGACGAGCAGTACTTC; CDR3: CASSSTHTDEQYF
D: NA; V: TRBV6-1; J: TRBJ2-7; size: NA; DNA: TGTGCCAGCAGACGGGATCCCCTCGCCTACGAGCAGTACTTC; CDR3: CASRRDPLAYEQYF
D: TRBD1; V: TRBV7-9; J: TRBJ1-5; size: once; DNA: TGTGCCAGCAGCATGGGGACAGTGGGCAATCAGCCCCAGCATTTT; CDR3: CASSMGTVGNQPQHF
D: TRBD1; V: TRBV7-2; J: TRBJ1-1; size: NA; DNA: TGTGCCAGCAGTCGGGACAGGGGGAGTACTGAAGCTTTCTTT; CDR3: CASSRDRGSTEAFF
D: NA; V: TRBV19; J: TRBJ1-2; size: NA; DNA: TGTGCCAGTAGTATAGAAGGCAGGGCTTATGGCTACACCTTC; CDR3: CASSIEGRAYGYTF
D: NA; V: TRBV6-5; J: TRBJ2-7; size: once; DNA: TGTGCCAGCAGCCGTCCGACGGGGGCTGGCGAGCAGTACTTC; CDR3: CASSRPTGAGEQYF
D: NA; V: TRBV30; J: TRBJ1-3; size: NA; DNA: TGTGCCTGGGCGTCGGAGTCTGGAAACACCATATATTTT; CDR3: CAWASESGNTIYF